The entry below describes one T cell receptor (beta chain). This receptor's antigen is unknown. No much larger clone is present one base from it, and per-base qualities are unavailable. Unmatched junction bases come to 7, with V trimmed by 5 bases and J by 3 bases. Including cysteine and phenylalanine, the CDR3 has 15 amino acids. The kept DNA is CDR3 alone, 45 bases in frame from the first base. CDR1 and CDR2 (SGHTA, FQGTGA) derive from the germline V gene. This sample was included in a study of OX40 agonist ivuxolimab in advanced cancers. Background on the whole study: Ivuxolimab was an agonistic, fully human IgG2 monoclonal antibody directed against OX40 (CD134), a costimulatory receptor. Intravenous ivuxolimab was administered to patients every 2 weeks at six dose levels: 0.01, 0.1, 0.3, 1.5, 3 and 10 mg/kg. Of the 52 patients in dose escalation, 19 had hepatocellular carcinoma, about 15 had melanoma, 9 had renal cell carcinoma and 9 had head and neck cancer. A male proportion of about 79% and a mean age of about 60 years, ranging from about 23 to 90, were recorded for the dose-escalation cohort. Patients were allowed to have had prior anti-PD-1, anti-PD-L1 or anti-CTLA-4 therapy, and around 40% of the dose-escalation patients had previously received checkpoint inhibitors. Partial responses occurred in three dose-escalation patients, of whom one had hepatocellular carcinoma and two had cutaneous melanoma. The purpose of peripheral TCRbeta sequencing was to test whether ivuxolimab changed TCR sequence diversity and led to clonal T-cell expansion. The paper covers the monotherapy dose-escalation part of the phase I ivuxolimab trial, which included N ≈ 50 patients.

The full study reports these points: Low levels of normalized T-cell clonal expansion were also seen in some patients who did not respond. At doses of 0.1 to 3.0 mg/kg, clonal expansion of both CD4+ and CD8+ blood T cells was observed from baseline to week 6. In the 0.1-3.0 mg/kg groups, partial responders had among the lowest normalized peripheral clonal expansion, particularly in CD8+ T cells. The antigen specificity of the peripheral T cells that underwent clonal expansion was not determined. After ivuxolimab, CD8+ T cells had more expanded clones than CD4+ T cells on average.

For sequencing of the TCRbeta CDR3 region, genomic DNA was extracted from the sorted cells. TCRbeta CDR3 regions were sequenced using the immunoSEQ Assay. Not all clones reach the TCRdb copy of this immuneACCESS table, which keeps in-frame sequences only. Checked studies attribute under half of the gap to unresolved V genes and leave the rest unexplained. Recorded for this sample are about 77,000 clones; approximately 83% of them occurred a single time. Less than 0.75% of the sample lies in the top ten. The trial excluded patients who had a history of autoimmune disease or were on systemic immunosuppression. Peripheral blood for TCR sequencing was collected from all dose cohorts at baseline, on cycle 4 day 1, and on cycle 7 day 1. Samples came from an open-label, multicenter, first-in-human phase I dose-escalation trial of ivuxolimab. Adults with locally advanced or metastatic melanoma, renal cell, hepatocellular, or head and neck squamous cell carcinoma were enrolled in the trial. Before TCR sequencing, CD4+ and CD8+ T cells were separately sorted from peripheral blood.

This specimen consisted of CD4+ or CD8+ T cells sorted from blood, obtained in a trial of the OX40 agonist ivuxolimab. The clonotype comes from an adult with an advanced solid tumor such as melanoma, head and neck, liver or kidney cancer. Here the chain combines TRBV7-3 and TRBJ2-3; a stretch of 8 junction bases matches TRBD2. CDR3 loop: CASSPTGGQTDTQYF. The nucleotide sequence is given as TGTGCCAGCAGCCCTACGGGGGGGCAAACAGATACGCAGTATTTT.